The 23 T cell receptor beta chains given below trace back to one sample, sequenced in a study of blood T cells in healthy people across ages. PCR was performed a second time for 7 to 11 cycles using a sample-barcoded 5' primer and a J-beta primer mix. TCRdb reprocessed the 5' RACE reads via MiXCR and lists one record per CDR3 protein. The sample lists about 1.4 million distinct CDR3 sequences; 59% were seen once. Specimen: blood. The receptors here all came from a man aged 18 to 29 in good health.

This clonotype was observed a few times. V is TRBV11-1 and J is TRBJ1-6, with D possibly TRBD1 on 5 matching bases. The V gene's germline CDR1 is SGHAT and CDR2 FQDESV (reference sequence). Trimming removed 5 bases at V and 8 bases at J, with 16 bases between. This CDR3 comprises 15 residues. CDR3 nucleotides: TGTGCCAGCAGCAACAGACGGCTAGGGGATTCACCCCTCCACTTT. Translating gives CASSNRRLGDSPLHF. The complete variable domain, with remaining parts taken from reference TRBV11-1 and TRBJ1-6, reads EAEVAQSPRYKITEKSQAVAFWCDPISGHATLYWYRQILGQGPELLVQFQDESVVDDSQLPKDRFSAERLKGVDSTLKIQPAELGDSAMYLCASSNRRLGDSPLHFGNGTRLTVT.

V usage is TRBV11-2 and J usage is TRBJ2-3; TRBD2 might be the D (6 bases). The CDR3 extends over 15 amino acids. The ends were cut back, 3 bases at V and 2 bases at J, with 12 bases in the middle. Germline V lookup: CDR1 SGHAT, CDR2 FQNNGV. The CDR3 is CASSLGEVNTDTQYF. In nucleotides, the CDR3 is TGTGCCAGCAGCTTGGGGGAGGTGAACACAGATACGCAGTATTTT.

This CDR3 is CSASRTGLNTEAFF. The CDR3 DNA is TGCAGTGCGAGTCGGACAGGGTTGAACACTGAAGCTTTCTTT. The chain couples TRBV20-1 to TRBJ1-1, with 8 nucleotides matching TRBD1. Germline-derived CDR1 and CDR2 are DFQATT and SNEGSKA (reference sequence). The CDR3 covers 14 residues. With V trimmed by 6 bases and J by 0 bases, 6 bases remained unmatched.

The chain joins TRBV6-5 to TRBJ1-2; possible D gene TRBD1, 5 bases. V shed 7 bases and J shed 0 bases, with 12 bases lying between them. The CDR3 has 14 residues. CDR1 is MNHEY, CDR2 SVGAGI, per germline. CDR3 nucleotide sequence: TGTGCCAGCACCGAGACAGCGGCTAACTATGGCTACACCTTC. This sequence encodes CASTETAANYGYTF.

This clonotype came up a few times. In DNA, the CDR3 is TGCGCCAGCAGCTTGGGCAGCCTTGGCGGCTACGAGCAGTACTTC. It codes for CASSLGSLGGYEQYF. The V call is TRBV5-1, the J call TRBJ2-7; the D is unclear. The CDR3 length is 15 residues. Germline CDR1 reads SGHRS; CDR2 reads YFSETQ. The ends were cut back, 0 bases at V and 3 bases at J, with 13 bases in the middle.

The chain recombines TRBV20-1 with TRBJ1-1; 7 nucleotides line up with TRBD1. The CDR3 consists of 12 residues. Trimming took 5 bases from V and 1 from J; bases not matched to a gene: 1. In germline, CDR1 is DFQATT, CDR2 SNEGSKA (reference sequence). The CDR3 DNA reads as TGCAGTGCTGGGACAGAGAACACTGAAGCTTTCTTT. Its translation: CSAGTENTEAFF.

This clonotype was observed a few times. The chain has TRBV12-3 or TRBV12-4 and TRBJ2-2, with D hard to call. The CDR3 length is 16 residues. V dropped 3 bases and J dropped 1 base, with 12 bases sitting between them. The CDR3 is CASSLITDLNTGELFF. Written as DNA, the CDR3 is TGTGCCAGCAGTTTGATAACAGACCTGAACACCGGGGAGCTGTTTTTT.

This clonotype was counted between two and nine times. This rearrangement joins TRBV28 to TRBJ2-7; possible D gene TRBD1, 5 bases. The DNA end is more similar to TRBJ2-5, so the J call may be wrong. Germline loops: CDR1 MDHEN, CDR2 SYDVKM. The CDR3 contains 16 residues. The CDR3 is CASSFPTPGLGETQYF. The CDR3 DNA follows: TGTGCCAGCAGTTTCCCGACCCCAGGGTTGGGGGAGACCCAGTACTTC.

The chain links TRBV20-1 to TRBJ2-1; the D call may be TRBD1 or TRBD2 (6 bases each). With 7 bases removed from V and 5 bases from J, the gap between germline ends came to 12 bases. Germline V lookup: CDR1 DFQATT, CDR2 SNEGSKA (reference sequence). The CDR3 is 12 residues long. The CDR3 loop reads CSEGGNHNEQFF. CDR3 in DNA: TGCAGTGAAGGGGGGAACCACAATGAGCAGTTCTTC.

This chain joins TRBV6-2 or TRBV6-3 and TRBJ1-5; D is uncertain. Germline V lookup: CDR1 MNHEY, CDR2 SVGEGT. Between the trimmed V and J ends, which lost 2 bases and 1 base, there was a span of 15 bases. The CDR3 has 17 residues. CDR3 in amino acids: CASSYRWPDESNQPQHF. The DNA of the CDR3 is TGTGCCAGCAGTTACCGTTGGCCAGACGAAAGCAATCAGCCCCAGCATTTT.

The rearrangement uses TRBV3-1 and TRBJ2-5, with TRBD2 matching over 10 bases. V shed 0 bases and J 4 bases; nucleotides not matched to a gene: 14. Germline-derived CDR1 and CDR2 are LGHDT and YNNKEL (reference sequence). The CDR3 runs 19 residues. This CDR3 is CASSQEGLAGVPVVETQYF. For the CDR3, the DNA is TGTGCCAGCAGCCAAGAAGGCCTAGCGGGGGTGCCGGTAGTAGAGACCCAGTACTTC.

This chain joins TRBV5-1 and TRBJ2-7, with 7 bases identical to TRBD1. V trimming: 4 bases; J trimming: 3 bases; junction bases outside the gene matches: 10. The CDR3 is 15 residues long. Germline V gives CDR1 SGHRS, CDR2 YFSETQ. The CDR3 nucleotides are TGCGCCAGCAGCCCCGCCGGGACAGCAGGCTACGAGCAGTACTTC. Protein sequence: CASSPAGTAGYEQYF.

This clonotype came up a few times. The chain is built from TRBV7-9 and TRBJ2-3, with a possible D match to TRBD1 (6 bases). Trimming pared 5 bases from V and 2 bases from J, leaving 17 bases between. The CDR3 has 16 amino acids. The germline V gene has CDR1 SEHNR and CDR2 FQNEAQ (reference sequence). CDR3 nucleotides: TGTGCCAGCAGCCACCCGCCGGACAGCGACACAGATACGCAGTATTTT. Its protein is CASSHPPDSDTDTQYF.

J is TRBJ2-7 and V is TRBV10-2; unclear D gene. V was trimmed by 6 bases and J by 4 bases, leaving 10 bases between them. Germline CDR1 WSHSY, CDR2 SAAADI. The CDR3 totals 12 residues. This CDR3 is CASRDWGYEQYF. CDR3 nucleotides: TGCGCCAGCAGGGATTGGGGATACGAGCAGTACTTC.

The chain employs TRBV3-1 and TRBJ2-7; D is perhaps TRBD1 (7 bases). This CDR3 comprises 12 residues. Per germline, CDR1 LGHDT and CDR2 YNNKEL (reference sequence). V lost 9 bases and J lost 5, with 14 bases in between. Here the CDR3 reads CASGGTAHEQYF. In DNA, the CDR3 is TGTGCCAGTGGGGGGACAGCTCACGAGCAGTACTTC.

The chain uses TRBV4-1 and TRBJ2-5; D uncertain. Per the germline V gene, CDR1 is MGHRA and CDR2 is YSYEKL. CDR3 length equals 14 residues. V was shortened by 4 bases and J by 1 base, with 10 bases between the two germline ends. The CDR3 nucleotides read TGCGCCAGCAGCCGTTCTTTGGGCCAAGAGACCCAGTACTTC. Translating gives CASSRSLGQETQYF.

The V and J genes are TRBV6-6 and TRBJ1-2, with TRBD1 matching over 7 bases. This CDR3 region has 15 residues. The germline V gene has CDR1 MNHNY and CDR2 SVGAGI (reference sequence). V was clipped by 0 bases and J by 3 bases; unmatched bases: 4. The CDR3 DNA is TGTGCCAGCAGTTACTCCGCTACAGGGGACTATGGCTACACCTTC. Translating gives CASSYSATGDYGYTF.

The rearrangement uses TRBV3-1 and TRBJ1-2; TRBD1 might be the D (5 bases). CDR3 size: 14 residues. CDR1 LGHDT and CDR2 YNNKEL come from the germline V gene (reference sequence). Trimming shortened V by 4 bases and J by 7 bases, and 16 bases separated the two germline ends. CDR3 DNA: TGTGCCAGCAGCCTTGGACAAGGCCCCTGTGGCTACACCTTC. It specifies CASSLGQGPCGYTF.

This clonotype was observed a single time. Germline and junction disagree at one end, which may indicate a read error. V is TRBV29-1 and J is TRBJ2-7, with a possible D match to TRBD1 (7 bases). CDR1 and CDR2 from the germline V gene are SQVTM and ANQGSEA. The CDR3 is 13 residues long. CDR3 DNA: TGCAGCGTCCGCGGGACAGCAACCTACGTGCAGTACTTC. The encoded protein is CSVRGTATYVQYF.

The CDR3 DNA reads as TGTGCCAGCAGTGTAGACGACAGGGTAGGAGCCTACGAGCAGTACTTC. This codes for CASSVDDRVGAYEQYF. V is TRBV6-1 and J is TRBJ2-7, with 7 bases aligning to TRBD1. Germline values: CDR1 MNHNS, CDR2 SASEGT. The CDR3 is 16 residues long. With 4 bases clipped from V and 2 bases from J, the junction kept 11 bases outside the gene matches.

The CDR3 DNA sequence: TGTGCCAGCAGCGCCAGCCAGTATCCGGATACGCAGTATTTT. Translation: CASSASQYPDTQYF. The chain is built from TRBV7-9 and TRBJ2-3; D is unclear. The CDR3 totals 14 residues. With 5 bases removed from V and 6 bases from J, the gap between germline ends came to 15 bases. Per the germline V gene, CDR1 is SEHNR and CDR2 is FQNEAQ (reference sequence).

This clonotype was seen only a few times. The chain carries TRBV10-3 and TRBJ2-3, with D possibly TRBD2 on 6 matching bases. The V gene's germline CDR1 is ENHRY and CDR2 SYGVKD. The CDR3 runs to 14 residues. V lost 6 bases to trimming and J lost 6 bases, with 16 bases between them. Here the CDR3 DNA reads TGTGCCATCAGCGGGACTGGCGATGTTGATACGCAGTATTTT. Translation gives CAISGTGDVDTQYF.

The chain has TRBV6-5 and TRBJ2-2; D gene unclear. V was clipped by 6 bases and J by 6 bases, with 11 bases between them. This CDR3 spans 13 amino acids. Germline V gene data show CDR1 as MNHEY and CDR2 as SVGAGI. The CDR3 sequence is CASRPLSPGELFF. The CDR3 bases are TGTGCCAGCAGACCTCTCTCGCCCGGGGAGCTGTTTTTT.